These 24 T cell receptor beta chains were sequenced from one sample in a study of PD-1 blockade in classical Hodgkin lymphoma. Using immunoSEQ multiplex PCR, the repertoire was profiled, and TCRdb retains in-frame clones only, with some absent. Among roughly 16,000 clones, approximately 92% were seen once, and the ten largest hold about 0.5%. The time point is: newly diagnosed, previously untreated cHL patient sample. Isolation of CD4+ T cells from thawed PBMCs was performed by magnetic negative selection. The material sequenced was CD4+ T cells from blood. The receptors come from a human donor with classical Hodgkin lymphoma.

V gene TRBV6-5 combines with J gene TRBJ2-6; the D is unclear. The germline CDR1 and CDR2 sequences are MNHEY and SVGAGI. This CDR3 is built from 13 residues. V gave up 0 bases and J gave up 3 bases, with 0 bases separating them. The CDR3 DNA reads as TGTGCCAGCAGTTACTCTGGGGCCAACGTCCTGACTTTC. Residues: CASSYSGANVLTF.

V and J are TRBV25-1 and TRBJ2-5; 11 bases are a match to TRBD2. Germline lookup yields CDR1 MGHDK and CDR2 SYGVNS. The CDR3 covers 16 residues. Unmatched junction bases numbered 12, after V lost 1 base and J lost 11 bases. The CDR3 nucleotides are TGTGCCAGCAGTGAATTGGTAGCGGGAGGGTTAGGAGAGCAGTACTTC. This encodes CASSELVAGGLGEQYF.

The chain recombines TRBV2 with TRBJ1-5; D is undetermined. Per germline, CDR1 SNHLY and CDR2 FYNNEI. The CDR3 runs to 15 residues. Trimming left V 7 bases short and J 0 bases short, with 13 bases between. The CDR3 DNA reads TGTGCCAGCAAGGGAGGCGCCAGTAGCAATCAGCCCCAGCATTTT. This codes for CASKGGASSNQPQHF.

The table lists this clone with a count of one. The chain couples TRBV10-3 to TRBJ2-2, with D perhaps matching TRBD2 (5 bases). Trimming took 11 bases from V and 1 from J, leaving 11 bases between them. From germline, CDR1 is ENHRY and CDR2 SYGVKD. CDR3 length: 13 residues. The CDR3 region is CASTGMNTGELFF. The CDR3 DNA sequence: TGTGCCTCCACCGGGATGAACACCGGGGAGCTGTTTTTT.

This clone has only one observation. The genes are TRBV6-5 and TRBJ1-1; D is possibly TRBD1 (6 bases). The V end lost 8 bases, the J end lost 1 base, and 17 bases lay between the germline ends. The CDR3 totals 15 residues. Per the germline V gene, CDR1 is MNHEY and CDR2 is SVGAGI. As DNA, the CDR3 is TGTGCCAGCTCCCCCAGGGGTTTTGAGAACACTGAAGCTTTCTTT. It yields the protein CASSPRGFENTEAFF.

This chain links TRBV28 with TRBJ2-7; unclear D gene. The ends were cut back, 2 bases at V and 4 bases at J, with 3 bases in the middle. The CDR3 loop spans 11 amino acids. Germline CDR1 and CDR2: MDHEN and SYDVKM. The CDR3, as DNA: TGTGCCAGCAGTTTAAGGTACGAGCAGTACTTC. This codes for CASSLRYEQYF. The full variable domain, with the rest looked up from reference TRBV28 and TRBJ2-7, is DVKVTQSSRYLVKRTGEKVFLECVQDMDHENMFWYRQDPGLGLRLIYFSYDVKMKEKGDIPEGYSVSREKKERFSLILESASTNQTSMYLCASSLRYEQYFGPGTRLTVT.

The genes are TRBV27 and TRBJ1-2, with D perhaps matching TRBD1 (5 bases). Germline lookup yields CDR1 MNHEY and CDR2 SMNVEV (reference sequence). CDR3 length: 13 amino acids. V was cut by 3 bases and J by 7 bases, with 12 bases left in between. The CDR3 here is CASSFAQAIGYTF. The CDR3 nucleotides read TGTGCCAGCAGTTTTGCACAGGCCATTGGCTACACCTTC.

The rearrangement uses TRBV10-3 and TRBJ1-1; 9 bases align to TRBD1. V gave up 6 bases and J gave up 0 bases; unmatched junction bases: 2. The CDR3 extends over 14 amino acids. Germline CDR1 reads ENHRY; CDR2 reads SYGVKD. The CDR3 here is CAISGTGLNTEAFF. The DNA of the CDR3 is TGTGCCATCAGCGGGACAGGGTTGAACACTGAAGCTTTCTTT.

The rearrangement links TRBV28 to TRBJ2-3, with 11 bases fitting TRBD2. This CDR3 has 15 amino acids. The trim removed 5 bases at V and 6 bases at J, leaving 7 bases unmatched. In germline, CDR1 is MDHEN, CDR2 SYDVKM. CDR3 amino acids: CASSRIAGGEDTQYF. CDR3 coding DNA: TGTGCCAGCAGTCGGATAGCGGGGGGGGAGGATACGCAGTATTTT.

This rearrangement joins TRBV7-3 to TRBJ1-5; possibly TRBD1 for D (6 bases). The CDR3 length is 13 residues. CDR1 is SGHTA, CDR2 FQGTGA, per germline. Trimming took 5 bases from V and 4 from J, leaving 9 bases between them. In DNA form, the CDR3 reads TGTGCCAGCAGCCCCGGACAGAATCAGCCCCAGCATTTT. It encodes CASSPGQNQPQHF. Drawing the rest from reference TRBV7-3 and TRBJ1-5, the complete variable domain is GAGVSQTPSNKVTEKGKYVELRCDPISGHTALYWYRQSLGQGPEFLIYFQGTGAADDSGLPNDRFFAVRPEGSVSTLKIQRTERGDSAVYLCASSPGQNQPQHFGDGTRLSIL.

V usage is TRBV6-1 and J usage is TRBJ1-1; maybe TRBD1 (5 bases). CDR3 size: 14 residues. Germline V gene sequence: CDR1 MNHNS, CDR2 SASEGT. Trimming removed 7 bases at V and 4 bases at J, with 16 bases between. CDR3 amino acids: CASMRPMGTTEAFF. In DNA form, the CDR3 reads TGTGCCAGCATGAGACCAATGGGGACCACTGAAGCTTTCTTT.

This sequence joins TRBV29-1 and TRBJ2-5; 8 bases are shared with TRBD1. Germline V gives CDR1 SQVTM, CDR2 ANQGSEA. Germline trimming cut 7 bases from V and 5 bases from J; bases unmatched to any gene: 9. There are 13 residues in the CDR3. The CDR3 region is CSGGTGLGETQYF. The CDR3, as DNA: TGCAGCGGTGGGACAGGCCTAGGGGAGACCCAGTACTTC.

V is TRBV28 and J is TRBJ2-3; 7 positions agree with TRBD1. Germline V gene lookup returns CDR1 MDHEN and CDR2 SYDVKM. V shed 6 bases and J 3 bases; nucleotides not matched to a gene: 6. CDR3 length: 14 residues. CDR3 amino acids: CASRRAGGTDTQYF. CDR3 bases: TGTGCCAGCAGGCGAGCAGGGGGAACAGATACGCAGTATTTT.

This clone was seen only a few times. This rearrangement joins TRBV7-7 to TRBJ2-1; 13 bases agree with TRBD2. The junction had 4 bases not matched to a gene; V was cut back by 3 bases and J by 8 bases. The CDR3 sequence is 15 residues long. CDR1 SSHAT and CDR2 FNYEAQ come from the germline V gene (reference sequence). The CDR3, as DNA: TGTGCCAGCAGCTTGGGACTAGCGGGACGGGATGAGCAGTTCTTC. This gives the protein CASSLGLAGRDEQFF. The full variable domain, with the rest looked up from reference TRBV7-7 and TRBJ2-1, is GAGVSQSPRYKVTKRGQDVTLRCDPISSHATLYWYQQALGQGPEFLTYFNYEAQPDKSGLPSDRFSAERPEGSISTLTIQRTEQRDSAMYRCASSLGLAGRDEQFFGPGTRLTVL.

The J gene is TRBJ1-1, the V gene TRBV11-2, with TRBD1 matching over 10 bases. CDR3 length equals 15 residues. The germline V gene encodes CDR1 SGHAT and CDR2 FQNNGV. V was pared by 1 base and J by 4 bases, with 3 bases of the junction left unmatched. CDR3 nucleotide sequence: TGTGCCAGCAGCTTAGTAGGGACAGGGGTCACTGAAGCTTTCTTT. This translates into CASSLVGTGVTEAFF.

V and J are TRBV5-1 and TRBJ2-3, with TRBD2 matching 9 bases. The CDR3 covers 16 residues. Germline-derived CDR1 and CDR2 are SGHRS and YFSETQ. V was pared by 0 bases and J by 3 bases, with 5 bases of the junction left unmatched. The chain's CDR3 is CASSLATLAGTDTQYF. CDR3 sequence (DNA): TGCGCCAGCAGCTTGGCAACGCTAGCGGGGACAGATACGCAGTATTTT.

The V call is TRBV18, the J call TRBJ1-1, with D tentatively TRBD1 (6 bases). Germline CDR1 KGHSH, CDR2 LQKENI. This CDR3 has 14 residues. The V end was cut by 3 bases, the J end by 2 bases, with 10 bases between. This CDR3 is CASSPSQGNTEAFF. CDR3 nucleotide sequence: TGTGCCAGCTCACCTTCACAGGGTAACACTGAAGCTTTCTTT. Full variable domain (missing parts from reference TRBV18 and TRBJ1-1): NAGVMQNPRHLVRRRGQEARLRCSPMKGHSHVYWYRQLPEEGLKFMVYLQKENIIDESGMPKERFSAEFPKEGPSILRIQQVVRGDSAAYFCASSPSQGNTEAFFGQGTRLTVV.

This sequence joins TRBV4-1 and TRBJ2-2; D might be TRBD1 (5 bases). Germline CDR1 reads MGHRA; CDR2 reads YSYEKL. This CDR3 spans 15 amino acids. The V end lost 0 bases, the J end lost 7 bases, and 12 bases lay between the germline ends. CDR3 nucleotide sequence: TGCGCCAGCAGCCAAGATCCCGTCAGGGTCGGGGAGCTGTTTTTT. It specifies CASSQDPVRVGELFF.

The CDR3 DNA is TGTGCCAGTACTCATTGGCAGGCGATGAACACCGGGGAGCTGTTTTTT. Translated, it gives CASTHWQAMNTGELFF. The genes are TRBV19 and TRBJ2-2, with unresolved D. CDR1 and CDR2 (germline): LNHDA, SQIVND (reference sequence). The CDR3 extends over 16 amino acids. Trimming shortened V by 7 bases and J by 1 base, and 16 bases separated the two germline ends.

The V gene is TRBV28, the J gene TRBJ2-7; 11 bases agree with TRBD2. The CDR3 extends over 16 amino acids. Germline CDR1 is MDHEN and CDR2 is SYDVKM. J lost 0 bases, V lost 5 bases, and 6 bases had no gene match. In DNA form, the CDR3 reads TGTGCCAGCAGTCCCGGGACTAGCGGTTACTCCTACGAGCAGTACTTC. It translates to CASSPGTSGYSYEQYF. Filled out from reference TRBV28 and TRBJ2-7, the complete variable domain reads DVKVTQSSRYLVKRTGEKVFLECVQDMDHENMFWYRQDPGLGLRLIYFSYDVKMKEKGDIPEGYSVSREKKERFSLILESASTNQTSMYLCASSPGTSGYSYEQYFGPGTRLTVT.

This sequence joins TRBV7-9 and TRBJ2-7; no definite D call. CDR3 size: 14 residues. The germline V gene encodes CDR1 SEHNR and CDR2 FQNEAQ (reference sequence). The ends were cut back, 3 bases at V and 2 bases at J, with 11 bases in the middle. Here the CDR3 DNA reads TGTGCCAGCAGCTTTCAAGAAGCGCCCTACGAGCAGTACTTC. It encodes CASSFQEAPYEQYF.

This chain joins TRBV30 and TRBJ2-1; 10 bases fit TRBD2. Germline trimming cut 0 bases from V and 4 bases from J; bases unmatched to any gene: 3. The CDR3 covers 15 residues. Germline values: CDR1 GTSNPN, CDR2 SVGIG (reference sequence). CDR3 protein: CAWSVGLAWYNEQFF. The CDR3 DNA follows: TGTGCCTGGAGTGTGGGACTAGCGTGGTACAATGAGCAGTTCTTC.

V is TRBV10-3 and J is TRBJ2-3; weak D call: TRBD2 (6 bases). V lost 7 bases and J lost 0, with 11 bases in between. Per the germline V gene, CDR1 is ENHRY and CDR2 is SYGVKD. CDR3 length equals 14 residues. The CDR3 DNA reads TGTGCCATCAACCCGAGCGGGAGCACAGATACGCAGTATTTT. Translation gives CAINPSGSTDTQYF.

This chain joins TRBV27 and TRBJ2-1; D remains ambiguous. CDR3 length: 14 amino acids. Deletions cut 5 bases from V and 5 bases from J, with 13 bases between. Germline CDR1 MNHEY, CDR2 SMNVEV (reference sequence). In DNA form, the CDR3 reads TGTGCCAGCAGTGAATGGATTGGGAACAATGAGCAGTTCTTC. Translating it yields CASSEWIGNNEQFF.